The present entry profiles one T cell receptor beta chain with its context. Its specificity is not known. Profiling relied on immunoSEQ multiplex PCR, and the TCRdb table lists in-frame clones only, not all of them. Among about 100,000 clones, 91% were seen once, and the ten largest hold roughly 0.93%. V was cut by 1 base and J by 14 bases, with 19 bases left in between. Germline V gives CDR1 SGHRS, CDR2 YFSETQ. The CDR3 length is 14 residues. The source of the sample is a study of PD-L1 blockade in urothelial cancer. As for the study in general: Every 3 weeks, patients received intravenous atezolizumab 1,200 mg, beginning 2014. Men with urothelial cancer arising in the bladder made up most of the 29 patients.

Overall study results and limits: Patients with durable benefit had greater blood expansion of tumor-associated TCR clones 3 weeks into treatment.

The chain couples TRBV5-1 to TRBJ2-1; D is possibly TRBD2 (7 bases). This TCR came from an elderly woman with urothelial cancer. Sample: PBMCs, taken around atezolizumab (anti-PD-L1) treatment. CDR3 protein: CASSLKGGGDLEFF. The CDR3 nucleotides are TGCGCCAGCAGCTTGAAGGGAGGGGGTGATCTGGAGTTCTTC.